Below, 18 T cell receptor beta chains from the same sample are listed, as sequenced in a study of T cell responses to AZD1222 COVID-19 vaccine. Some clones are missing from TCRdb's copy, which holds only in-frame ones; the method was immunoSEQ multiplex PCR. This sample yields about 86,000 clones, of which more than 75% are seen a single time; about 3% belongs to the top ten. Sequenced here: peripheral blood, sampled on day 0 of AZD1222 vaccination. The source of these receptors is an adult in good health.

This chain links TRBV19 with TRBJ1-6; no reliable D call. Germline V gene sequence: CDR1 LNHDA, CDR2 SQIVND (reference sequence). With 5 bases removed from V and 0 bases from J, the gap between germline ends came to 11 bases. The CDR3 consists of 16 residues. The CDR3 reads CASSSPQSSYNSPLHF. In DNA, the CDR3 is TGTGCCAGTAGTTCTCCCCAGAGCTCCTATAATTCACCCCTCCACTTT.

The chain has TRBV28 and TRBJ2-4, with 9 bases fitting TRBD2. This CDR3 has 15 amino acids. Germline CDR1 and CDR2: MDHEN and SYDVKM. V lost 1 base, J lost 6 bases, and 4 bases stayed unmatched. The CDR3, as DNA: TGTGCCAGCAGTTTATTAGGTAGCGGGGGAAACATTCAGTACTTC. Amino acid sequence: CASSLLGSGGNIQYF.

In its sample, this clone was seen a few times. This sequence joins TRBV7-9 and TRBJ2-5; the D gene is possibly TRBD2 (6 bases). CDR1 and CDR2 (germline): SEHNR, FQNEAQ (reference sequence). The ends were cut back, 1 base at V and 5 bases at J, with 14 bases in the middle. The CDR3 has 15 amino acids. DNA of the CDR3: TGTGCCAGCAGCTTAGGGGTCTCGGGAGTGGAGACCCAGTACTTC. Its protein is CASSLGVSGVETQYF.

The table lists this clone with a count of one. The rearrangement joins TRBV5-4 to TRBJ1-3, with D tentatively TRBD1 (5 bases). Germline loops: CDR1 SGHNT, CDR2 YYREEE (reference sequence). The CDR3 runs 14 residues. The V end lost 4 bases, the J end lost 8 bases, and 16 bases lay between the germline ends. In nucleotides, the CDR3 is TGTGCCAGCAGCCTTTCGCAGGGCGCTCACACCATATATTTT. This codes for CASSLSQGAHTIYF.

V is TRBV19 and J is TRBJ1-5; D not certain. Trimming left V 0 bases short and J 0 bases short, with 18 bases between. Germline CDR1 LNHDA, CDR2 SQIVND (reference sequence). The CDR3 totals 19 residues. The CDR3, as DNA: TGTGCCAGTAGTATAGATACCAGGAGTCTGGGATATAGCAATCAGCCCCAGCATTTT. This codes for CASSIDTRSLGYSNQPQHF.

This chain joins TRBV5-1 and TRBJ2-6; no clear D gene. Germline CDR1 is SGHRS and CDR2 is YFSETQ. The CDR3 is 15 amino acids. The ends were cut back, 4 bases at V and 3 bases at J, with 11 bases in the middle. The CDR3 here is CASSLSLLGANVLTF. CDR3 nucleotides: TGCGCCAGCAGCCTATCGTTGCTTGGGGCCAACGTCCTGACTTTC. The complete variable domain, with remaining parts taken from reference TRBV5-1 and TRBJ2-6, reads KAGVTQTPRYLIKTRGQQVTLSCSPISGHRSVSWYQQTPGQGLQFLFEYFSETQRNKGNFPGRFSGRQFSNSRSEMNVSTLELGDSALYLCASSLSLLGANVLTFGAGSRLTVL.

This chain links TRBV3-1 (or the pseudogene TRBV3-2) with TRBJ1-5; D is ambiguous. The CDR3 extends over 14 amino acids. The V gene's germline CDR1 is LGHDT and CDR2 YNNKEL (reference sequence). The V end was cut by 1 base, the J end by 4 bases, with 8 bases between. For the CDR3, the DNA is TGTGCCAGCAGCCAAGGTTCGGGAAATCAGCCCCAGCATTTT. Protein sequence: CASSQGSGNQPQHF.

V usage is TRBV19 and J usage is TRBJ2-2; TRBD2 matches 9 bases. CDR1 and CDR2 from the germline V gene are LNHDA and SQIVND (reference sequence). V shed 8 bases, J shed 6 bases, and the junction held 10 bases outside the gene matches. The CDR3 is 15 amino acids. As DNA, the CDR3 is TGTGCCAGTTCTACGTTAGCGGGAGTCTCCGGGGAGCTGTTTTTT. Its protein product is CASSTLAGVSGELFF.

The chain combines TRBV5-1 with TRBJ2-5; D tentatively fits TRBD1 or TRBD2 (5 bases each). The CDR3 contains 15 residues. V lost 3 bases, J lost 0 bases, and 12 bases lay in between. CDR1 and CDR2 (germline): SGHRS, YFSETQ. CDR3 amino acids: CASSSGPFYQETQYF. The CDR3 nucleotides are TGCGCCAGCAGCTCGGGACCATTCTACCAAGAGACCCAGTACTTC.

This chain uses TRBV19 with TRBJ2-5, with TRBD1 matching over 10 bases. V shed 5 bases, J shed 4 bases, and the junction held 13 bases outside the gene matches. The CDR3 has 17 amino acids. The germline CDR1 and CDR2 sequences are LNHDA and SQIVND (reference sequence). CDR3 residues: CASSPRISGTGVETQYF. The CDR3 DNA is TGTGCCAGTAGTCCACGAATCTCCGGGACAGGGGTAGAGACCCAGTACTTC.

CDR3: CASSMWGAGNTEAFF. CDR3 coding DNA: TGTGCCAGTAGTATGTGGGGGGCTGGGAACACTGAAGCTTTCTTT. This chain connects TRBV19 to TRBJ1-1, with a weak D call TRBD1 (6 bases). Germline V gene lookup returns CDR1 LNHDA and CDR2 SQIVND (reference sequence). CDR3 size: 15 residues. Trimming removed 3 bases at V and 1 base at J, with 12 bases between.

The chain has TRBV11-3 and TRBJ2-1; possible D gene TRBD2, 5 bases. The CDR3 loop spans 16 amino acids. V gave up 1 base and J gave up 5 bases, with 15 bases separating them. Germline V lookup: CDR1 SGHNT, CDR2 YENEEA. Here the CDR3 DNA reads TGTGCCAGCAGCTTAGGTACAGCCGAGACTAACAATGAGCAGTTCTTC. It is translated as CASSLGTAETNNEQFF.

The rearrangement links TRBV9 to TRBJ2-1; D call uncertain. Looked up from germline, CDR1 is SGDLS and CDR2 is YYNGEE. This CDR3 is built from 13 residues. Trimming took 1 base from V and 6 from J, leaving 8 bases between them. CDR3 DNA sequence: TGTGCCAGCAGCGTATGGAGCTCCAATGAGCAGTTCTTC. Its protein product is CASSVWSSNEQFF.

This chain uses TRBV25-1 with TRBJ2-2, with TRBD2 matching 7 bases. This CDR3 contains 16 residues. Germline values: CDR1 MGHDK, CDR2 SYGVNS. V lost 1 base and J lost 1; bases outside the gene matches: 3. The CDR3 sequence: CASSEWASGNTGELFF. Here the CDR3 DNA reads TGTGCCAGCAGTGAATGGGCTAGCGGGAACACCGGGGAGCTGTTTTTT.

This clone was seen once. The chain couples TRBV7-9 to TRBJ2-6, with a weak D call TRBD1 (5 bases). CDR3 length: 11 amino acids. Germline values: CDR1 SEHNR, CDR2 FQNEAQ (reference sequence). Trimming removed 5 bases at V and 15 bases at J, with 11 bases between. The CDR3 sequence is CASSHTGALTF. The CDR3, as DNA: TGTGCCAGCAGCCACACAGGAGCCCTGACTTTC.

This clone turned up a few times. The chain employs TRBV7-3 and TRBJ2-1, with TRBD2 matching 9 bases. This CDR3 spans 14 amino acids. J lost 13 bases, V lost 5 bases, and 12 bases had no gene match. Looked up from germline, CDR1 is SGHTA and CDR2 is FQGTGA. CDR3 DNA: TGTGCCAGCAGCCCTGGGTCAGCGGGGGGTAATCAGTTCTTC. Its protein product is CASSPGSAGGNQFF. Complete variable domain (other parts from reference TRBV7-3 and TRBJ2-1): GAGVSQTPSNKVTEKGKYVELRCDPISGHTALYWYRQSLGQGPEFLIYFQGTGAADDSGLPNDRFFAVRPEGSVSTLKIQRTERGDSAVYLCASSPGSAGGNQFFGPGTRLTVL.

The CDR3 sequence is CASSLAGRGWETQYF. In DNA, the CDR3 is TGTGCCAGCAGTTTGGCGGGCAGGGGGTGGGAGACCCAGTACTTC. This chain joins TRBV7-9 and TRBJ2-5; 7 nucleotides match TRBD1. The trim removed 6 bases at V and 5 bases at J, leaving 12 bases unmatched. CDR3 length equals 15 residues. CDR1 and CDR2 from the germline V gene are SEHNR and FQNEAQ (reference sequence).

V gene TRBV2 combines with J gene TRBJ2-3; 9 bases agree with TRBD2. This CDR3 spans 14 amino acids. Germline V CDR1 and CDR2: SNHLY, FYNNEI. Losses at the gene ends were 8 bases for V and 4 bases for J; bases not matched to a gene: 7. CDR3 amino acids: CASRGGAVADTQYF. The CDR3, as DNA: TGTGCCAGCCGCGGGGGGGCCGTCGCAGATACGCAGTATTTT.